These 28 T cell receptor beta chains share one sample of origin, sequenced in a study of T cell responses to AZD1222 COVID-19 vaccine. Only in-frame clones appear in the TCRdb table, and some are missing; sequencing was by immunoSEQ multiplex PCR. There are around 50,000 clones in the sample; about 86% occur only once, and more than 8.5% lies in the top ten. This specimen was peripheral blood, taken on day 0 of AZD1222 vaccination. The receptors stem from an adult in good health.

The chain links TRBV7-2 to TRBJ1-1; a possible D gene is TRBD1 (6 bases). Germline V gene sequence: CDR1 SGHTA, CDR2 FQGNSA. V was trimmed by 1 base and J by 4 bases, leaving 13 bases between them. The CDR3 extends over 15 amino acids. CDR3 in amino acids: CASSLVRGLGTEAFF. In DNA form, the CDR3 reads TGTGCCAGCAGCTTAGTACGGGGGCTGGGCACTGAAGCTTTCTTT.

V and J are TRBV28 and TRBJ1-2, with D hard to call. Trimming pared 6 bases from V and 2 bases from J, leaving 10 bases between. The CDR3 sequence is 13 residues long. Germline V gene data show CDR1 as MDHEN and CDR2 as SYDVKM. CDR3 region: CASSERTNYGYTF. The CDR3 bases are TGTGCCAGCAGCGAGCGGACGAACTATGGCTACACCTTC.

The genes are TRBV27 and TRBJ2-5; 13 bases align to TRBD2. This CDR3 has 18 amino acids. Looked up from germline, CDR1 is MNHEY and CDR2 is SMNVEV (reference sequence). The V gene end was trimmed by 0 bases and the J gene end by 5 bases; junction bases not matched to a gene: 9. The CDR3 loop reads CASSLSKTSGGLLETQYF. CDR3 coding DNA: TGTGCCAGCAGTTTATCGAAGACTAGCGGGGGGCTGTTGGAGACCCAGTACTTC.

This clone was seen only a few times. The J gene is TRBJ1-2, the V gene TRBV6-5; the D is unclear. CDR1 and CDR2 (germline): MNHEY, SVGAGI. V lost 2 bases and J 7 bases, leaving 11 bases between the germline ends. This CDR3 has 13 amino acids. The CDR3 is CASSYGSSTGYTF. CDR3 bases: TGTGCCAGCAGTTACGGATCCTCCACTGGCTACACCTTC.

The sample holds a few counts of this clone. The J gene is TRBJ1-2, the V gene TRBV5-5; D may be TRBD1 (5 bases). V was clipped by 4 bases and J by 2 bases, with 9 bases between them. CDR1 is SGHKS and CDR2 is YYEKEE in the germline V gene (reference sequence). The CDR3 runs 13 residues. The CDR3 region is CASSLGANYGYTF. The CDR3 DNA sequence: TGTGCCAGCAGCCTCGGGGCGAACTATGGCTACACCTTC.

The rearrangement links TRBV5-5 to TRBJ2-7; D gene ambiguous. There are 13 residues in the CDR3. V was shortened by 2 bases and J by 2 bases, with 8 bases between the two germline ends. Germline CDR1 reads SGHKS; CDR2 reads YYEKEE (reference sequence). CDR3 loop: CASSFTGTYEQYF. The CDR3 region has the DNA TGTGCCAGCAGCTTTACTGGGACCTACGAGCAGTACTTC.

V usage is TRBV5-4 and J usage is TRBJ2-7; D tentatively fits TRBD1 or TRBD2 (5 bases each). Trimming stripped 3 bases from V and 0 bases from J, with 19 bases between. Germline assignment: CDR1 SGHNT and CDR2 YYREEE (reference sequence). The CDR3 spans 17 residues. The CDR3 sequence is CASSSTFQGGGSYEQYF. CDR3 sequence (DNA): TGTGCCAGCAGCTCAACCTTTCAGGGTGGGGGCTCCTACGAGCAGTACTTC.

As for this clone: The junction departs from germline at one end; a sequencing error may be responsible. V usage is TRBV7-6 and J usage is TRBJ2-2; weak D call: TRBD1 (6 bases). This CDR3 spans 15 amino acids. CDR1 and CDR2 (germline): SGHVS, FNYEAQ. The CDR3 sequence is CASSRLQGNAGELFF. Written as DNA, the CDR3 is TGTGCCAGCAGCCGCCTTCAGGGGAACGCCGGGGAGCTGTTTTTT.

V gene TRBV7-9 combines with J gene TRBJ2-5; unclear D gene. Trimming pared 5 bases from V and 4 bases from J, leaving 8 bases between. This CDR3 spans 12 amino acids. Germline V gene lookup returns CDR1 SEHNR and CDR2 FQNEAQ (reference sequence). The CDR3 bases are TGTGCCAGCAGCGAAGCCCCAGAGACCCAGTACTTC. It specifies CASSEAPETQYF.

The chain joins TRBV19 to TRBJ2-7; a weak D match, TRBD1 (5 bases). Per the germline V gene, CDR1 is LNHDA and CDR2 is SQIVND (reference sequence). This CDR3 region has 15 residues. V was pared by 7 bases and J by 1 base, with 17 bases between. The CDR3 is CASTRGDSNSYEQYF. CDR3 DNA sequence: TGTGCCAGTACCCGCGGCGACAGTAATTCCTACGAGCAGTACTTC.

This clone was observed a few times. This sequence joins TRBV5-1 and TRBJ2-1, with 7 positions matching TRBD1. This CDR3 is 14 amino acids long. Per the germline V gene, CDR1 is SGHRS and CDR2 is YFSETQ. Losses at the gene ends were 2 bases for V and 7 bases for J; bases not matched to a gene: 6. The CDR3 region has the DNA TGCGCCAGCAGCTTCACAGGGGACGCAAATGAGCAGTTCTTC. Translation: CASSFTGDANEQFF.

The chain uses TRBV29-1 and TRBJ2-5, with D hard to call. Germline V CDR1 and CDR2: SQVTM, ANQGSEA. The V gene lost 4 bases and the J gene lost 5 bases, with 5 bases spanning the gap. The CDR3 loop spans 10 amino acids. CDR3 protein: CSVALETQYF. In DNA, the CDR3 is TGCAGCGTTGCCCTGGAGACCCAGTACTTC.

V usage is TRBV5-8 and J usage is TRBJ1-2; D unclear. The CDR3 runs to 11 residues. Deletions cut 8 bases from V and 5 bases from J, with 10 bases between. Germline-derived CDR1 and CDR2 are SGHTS and YDEGEE. The CDR3 sequence: CASRFGYGYTF. In DNA form, the CDR3 reads TGTGCCAGTCGCTTTGGTTATGGCTACACCTTC.

This clone was observed a single time. The rearrangement joins TRBV28 to TRBJ1-1; possible D gene TRBD1, 5 bases. V shed 8 bases and J shed 0 bases, with 13 bases lying between them. This CDR3 region has 14 residues. Germline V CDR1 and CDR2: MDHEN, SYDVKM. CDR3 loop: CASLIDRVNTEAFF. In DNA, the CDR3 is TGTGCCAGCCTTATCGACAGAGTGAACACTGAAGCTTTCTTT.

The chain employs TRBV5-1 and TRBJ2-5; tentative D call: TRBD1 (7 bases). The CDR3 has 18 residues. V was pared by 0 bases and J by 5 bases, with 23 bases between. Per germline, CDR1 SGHRS and CDR2 YFSETQ. The CDR3 sequence: CASSLGDLRGRLLETQYF. The DNA for the CDR3 is TGCGCCAGCAGCTTGGGGGACTTAAGGGGGCGGCTTCTGGAGACCCAGTACTTC. Looking up the rest from reference TRBV5-1 and TRBJ2-5 gives the full variable domain: KAGVTQTPRYLIKTRGQQVTLSCSPISGHRSVSWYQQTPGQGLQFLFEYFSETQRNKGNFPGRFSGRQFSNSRSEMNVSTLELGDSALYLCASSLGDLRGRLLETQYFGPGTRLLVL.

J is TRBJ1-1 and V is TRBV5-8; D remains ambiguous. Germline assignment: CDR1 SGHTS and CDR2 YDEGEE. The V end lost 4 bases, the J end lost 7 bases, and 8 bases lay between the germline ends. This CDR3 has 11 residues. The DNA for the CDR3 is TGTGCCAGCAGCCCGGCCCTTGAAGCTTTCTTT. Protein product: CASSPALEAFF.

The V and J genes are TRBV5-1 and TRBJ2-7; no clear D gene. This CDR3 region has 11 residues. Trimming took 4 bases from V and 5 from J, leaving 7 bases between them. Germline values: CDR1 SGHRS, CDR2 YFSETQ. The DNA of the CDR3 is TGCGCCAGCAGCGGGGATGACGAGCAGTACTTC. This encodes CASSGDDEQYF. The variable domain in full, completed from reference TRBV5-1 and TRBJ2-7, reads KAGVTQTPRYLIKTRGQQVTLSCSPISGHRSVSWYQQTPGQGLQFLFEYFSETQRNKGNFPGRFSGRQFSNSRSEMNVSTLELGDSALYLCASSGDDEQYFGPGTRLTVT.

The rearrangement joins TRBV13 to TRBJ1-5; D possibly corresponds to TRBD1 (5 bases). The CDR3 consists of 16 residues. The germline V gene encodes CDR1 PRHDT and CDR2 FYEKMQ (reference sequence). V lost 2 bases and J lost 6, with 17 bases in between. The CDR3 region has the DNA TGTGCCAGCAGCTTATGGGTTTGGGGAGGGACTCAGCCCCAGCATTTT. Amino acids: CASSLWVWGGTQPQHF.

This clone has only a few counts. This chain links TRBV14 with TRBJ2-3; D gene ambiguous. The CDR3 sequence is 15 residues long. Looked up from germline, CDR1 is SGHDN and CDR2 is FVKESK. V dropped 2 bases and J dropped 5 bases, with 14 bases sitting between them. The CDR3 is CASSQLGLLGDTQYF. The CDR3 nucleotides read TGTGCCAGCAGCCAATTGGGTCTTTTGGGAGATACGCAGTATTTT.

V is TRBV5-1 and J is TRBJ2-7; 9 bases align to TRBD1. Looked up from germline, CDR1 is SGHRS and CDR2 is YFSETQ. This CDR3 region has 16 residues. The ends lost 0 bases at V and 7 bases at J; junction bases unmatched: 11. The CDR3 reads CASSLDGTGSSGEQYF. CDR3 DNA sequence: TGCGCCAGCAGCTTGGATGGGACAGGGTCATCGGGGGAGCAGTACTTC.

The chain couples TRBV2 to TRBJ1-5, with no clear D. Germline V gene sequence: CDR1 SNHLY, CDR2 FYNNEI. Trimming shortened V by 4 bases and J by 7 bases, and 5 bases separated the two germline ends. The CDR3 spans 11 residues. The DNA for the CDR3 is TGTGCCAGCAGTGTAGGGCAGCCCCAGCATTTT. Residues: CASSVGQPQHF.

The chain recombines TRBV18 with TRBJ1-1, with D maybe TRBD1 (5 bases). This CDR3 has 16 amino acids. Trimming cost V 6 bases and J 4 bases, with 21 bases left between them. Germline assignment: CDR1 KGHSH and CDR2 LQKENI. The CDR3 bases are TGTGCCAGCTCTCAGCAGGGATTGAGGGTAGGCACTGAAGCTTTCTTT. Encoded protein: CASSQQGLRVGTEAFF.

This clone was picked up a small number of times. Other DNA sequences within the sample encode an identical CDR3. This chain links TRBV5-1 with TRBJ2-5; D possibly corresponds to TRBD2 (6 bases). In germline, CDR1 is SGHRS, CDR2 YFSETQ. CDR3 size: 14 residues. The V end lost 1 base, the J end lost 1 base, and 8 bases lay between the germline ends. The CDR3 sequence is CASSLTSPQETQYF. The CDR3 nucleotides read TGCGCCAGCAGCTTGACTAGCCCCCAAGAGACCCAGTACTTC. Supplemented by reference TRBV5-1 and TRBJ2-5, the full variable domain reads KAGVTQTPRYLIKTRGQQVTLSCSPISGHRSVSWYQQTPGQGLQFLFEYFSETQRNKGNFPGRFSGRQFSNSRSEMNVSTLELGDSALYLCASSLTSPQETQYFGPGTRLLVL.

The rearrangement links TRBV6-5 to TRBJ1-2, with 9 nucleotides matching TRBD1. The length of the CDR3 is 13 residues. Germline trimming cut 5 bases from V and 7 bases from J; bases unmatched to any gene: 5. Germline V gene data show CDR1 as MNHEY and CDR2 as SVGAGI. The CDR3 coding sequence is TGTGCCAGCAGTCCTGGACAGGGGTTTGGCTACACCTTC. Amino acids: CASSPGQGFGYTF.

This clone was detected once. The rearrangement links TRBV5-1 to TRBJ2-1; no firm D call. The CDR3 is 15 residues long. With 0 bases removed from V and 2 bases from J, the gap between germline ends came to 9 bases. CDR1 SGHRS and CDR2 YFSETQ come from the germline V gene. The CDR3 DNA sequence: TGCGCCAGCAGCTTGGGCTGGTCTACCTACAATGAGCAGTTCTTC. This sequence encodes CASSLGWSTYNEQFF.

The rearrangement uses TRBV30 and TRBJ2-1, with a possible D match to TRBD1 (6 bases). Germline values: CDR1 GTSNPN, CDR2 SVGIG (reference sequence). V lost 3 bases and J 0 bases, leaving 9 bases between the germline ends. The CDR3 runs to 14 residues. The CDR3 DNA sequence: TGTGCCTGGAGGGGCAGGGGCTCCTACAATGAGCAGTTCTTC. This encodes CAWRGRGSYNEQFF.

The table lists this clone with a few counts. The CDR3 protein is CASSQAHTYRYTEAFF. The CDR3 region has the DNA TGTGCCAGCAGCCAGGCCCATACCTACAGATACACTGAAGCTTTCTTT. This chain connects TRBV14 to TRBJ1-1; D call uncertain. The CDR3 runs to 16 residues. V dropped 3 bases and J dropped 3 bases, with 17 bases sitting between them. Per the germline V gene, CDR1 is SGHDN and CDR2 is FVKESK.

The chain carries TRBV28 and TRBJ2-7; maybe TRBD1 (5 bases). CDR3 length: 11 amino acids. The germline gives CDR1 MDHEN, CDR2 SYDVKM. Trimming pared 6 bases from V and 12 bases from J, leaving 15 bases between. The CDR3 region has the DNA TGTGCCAGCAGGTCCTCAGGGAAGGGGTACTTC. Its protein is CASRSSGKGYF.